The 21 T cell receptor beta chains below all came from one sample that was sequenced in a study of CD8+ T cells in alopecia areata. Sample treatment: oral pan-JAK inhibitor, 5-10 mg twice daily. Extraction and reverse transcription of RNA yielded cDNA as the sequencing template. Sequencing used immunoSEQ multiplex PCR; TCRdb keeps in-frame clones, though not all of them. The sample includes under 250,000 clones, approximately 70% seen only once; the top ten take 1% to 1.5%. This material consisted of CD4+ T cells sorted from blood, taken between weeks 44 and 45, from a patient treated with tofacitinib. The receptors derive from a human donor with alopecia areata.

This clone turned up a few times. The rearrangement joins TRBV28 to TRBJ1-1, with TRBD1 as a possible D gene (5 bases). Trimming cost V 8 bases and J 1 base, with 11 bases left between them. This CDR3 has 13 amino acids. The germline CDR1 and CDR2 sequences are MDHEN and SYDVKM. CDR3 sequence (DNA): TGTGCCAGCTGGGGGGGGTGGAACACTGAAGCTTTCTTT. Its protein is CASWGGWNTEAFF. The whole variable domain, filled in from reference TRBV28 and TRBJ1-1, reads DVKVTQSSRYLVKRTGEKVFLECVQDMDHENMFWYRQDPGLGLRLIYFSYDVKMKEKGDIPEGYSVSREKKERFSLILESASTNQTSMYLCASWGGWNTEAFFGQGTRLTVV.

The chain combines TRBV11-2 with TRBJ2-1; unclear D gene. The V end was cut by 1 base, the J end by 9 bases, with 10 bases between. Germline V lookup: CDR1 SGHAT, CDR2 FQNNGV. CDR3 length: 13 residues. The CDR3 loop is CASSLVILVEQFF. In DNA form, the CDR3 reads TGTGCCAGCAGCTTAGTGATCCTAGTTGAGCAGTTCTTC.

J is TRBJ2-5 and V is TRBV5-1; the D is unclear. The DNA end lines up better with TRBJ2-7; the J call may be wrong. Germline CDR1 reads SGHRS; CDR2 reads YFSETQ. The CDR3 consists of 13 residues. The CDR3 region has the DNA TGCGCCAGCAGCTTGGACAACTCCTACGAGCAGTACTTC. Translation gives CASSLDNSYEQYF.

The rearrangement links TRBV25-1 to TRBJ2-2; D unresolved. This CDR3 is 16 amino acids long. Trimming removed 7 bases at V and 0 bases at J, with 15 bases between. Germline CDR1 and CDR2: MGHDK and SYGVNS. CDR3 amino acids: CASTDRTNANTGELFF. The CDR3 region has the DNA TGTGCCAGCACCGACCGAACAAACGCGAACACCGGGGAGCTGTTTTTT. Full variable domain (rest looked up from reference TRBV25-1 and TRBJ2-2): EADIYQTPRYLVIGTGKKITLECSQTMGHDKMYWYQQDPGMELHLIHYSYGVNSTEKGDLSSESTVSRIRTEHFPLTLESARPSHTSQYLCASTDRTNANTGELFFGEGSRLTVL.

The CDR3 is CATSITGGNQPQHF. CDR3 nucleotide sequence: TGTGCCACCAGCATCACAGGGGGCAATCAGCCCCAGCATTTT. V is TRBV15 and J is TRBJ1-5; 7 bases match TRBD1. Germline CDR1 and CDR2: LNHNV and YYDKDF (reference sequence). This CDR3 has 14 amino acids. Unmatched junction bases numbered 2, after V lost 4 bases and J lost 2 bases.

Notes on this clone: Germline is not matched at one junction end, which may reflect a read error. V usage is TRBV30 and J usage is TRBJ1-3; no reliable D call. Germline V lookup: CDR1 GTSNPN, CDR2 SVGIG (reference sequence). The CDR3 has 16 residues. CDR3 sequence reads: CAWGVPRGLPGNTIYF. The CDR3 DNA sequence: TGTGCCTGGGGTGTTCCCCGGGGTCTACCTGGAAACACCATATATTTT. The variable domain in full, with the rest retrieved from reference TRBV30 and TRBJ1-3, is SQTIHQWPATLVQPVGSPLSLECTVEGTSNPNLYWYRQAAGRGLQLLFYSVGIGQISSEVPQNLSASRPQDRQFILSSKKLLLSDSGFYLCAWGVPRGLPGNTIYFGEGSWLTVV.

The chain is built from TRBV2 and TRBJ2-4; a possible D gene is TRBD1 (6 bases). The CDR3 has 16 residues. In germline, CDR1 is SNHLY, CDR2 FYNNEI. V was trimmed by 4 bases and J by 0 bases, leaving 13 bases between them. The CDR3 here is CASSGSTGLAKNIQYF. As DNA, the CDR3 is TGTGCCAGCAGTGGGTCGACAGGTTTAGCCAAAAACATTCAGTACTTC.

The chain uses TRBV7-2 and TRBJ2-3, with D perhaps matching TRBD1 (5 bases). V was clipped by 1 base and J by 4 bases, with 12 bases between them. This CDR3 comprises 15 residues. The germline V gene encodes CDR1 SGHTA and CDR2 FQGNSA. The CDR3 nucleotides are TGTGCCAGCAGCTTAGGAGCAGGGTTATCAGATACGCAGTATTTT. Protein product: CASSLGAGLSDTQYF.

This clone was seen only a few times. The rearrangement uses TRBV2 and TRBJ1-2, with D perhaps matching TRBD1 (5 bases). The germline CDR1 and CDR2 sequences are SNHLY and FYNNEI. This CDR3 contains 16 residues. V was cut by 8 bases and J by 4 bases, with 23 bases left in between. The CDR3 coding sequence is TGTGCCAGCCTGGAATATAAAGGGAGGGGCGGCTATGGCTACACCTTC. Encoded protein: CASLEYKGRGGYGYTF.

The chain has TRBV12-5 and TRBJ2-7; weak D call: TRBD2 (6 bases). CDR3 length: 15 amino acids. Germline values: CDR1 LGHNT, CDR2 FRNRAP. The V and J ends lost 0 bases and 3 bases respectively, with 12 bases between them. CDR3 sequence reads: CASGLVLGGDYEQYF. CDR3 DNA sequence: TGTGCTAGTGGTTTGGTACTCGGGGGTGACTACGAGCAGTACTTC.

The chain combines TRBV10-3 with TRBJ2-7, with a tentative D call TRBD2 (6 bases). The germline gives CDR1 ENHRY, CDR2 SYGVKD. This CDR3 contains 13 residues. V dropped 10 bases and J dropped 3 bases, with 16 bases sitting between them. CDR3 in DNA: TGTGCCACCGGACCGGGAGTCAACTACGAGCAGTACTTC. It codes for CATGPGVNYEQYF.

This sequence joins TRBV5-1 and TRBJ2-1; the D gene is possibly TRBD2 (5 bases). The CDR3 totals 16 residues. V was clipped by 2 bases and J by 9 bases, with 21 bases between them. Germline CDR1 reads SGHRS; CDR2 reads YFSETQ. The CDR3 sequence: CASSFSIGPREGEQFF. CDR3 DNA: TGCGCCAGCAGCTTCTCGATAGGACCTCGAGAGGGTGAGCAGTTCTTC.

This chain joins TRBV13 and TRBJ2-5; D tentatively fits TRBD1 or TRBD2 (5 bases each). The CDR3 spans 15 residues. Germline-derived CDR1 and CDR2 are PRHDT and FYEKMQ (reference sequence). Deletions cut 2 bases from V and 5 bases from J, with 15 bases between. CDR3 amino acids: CASSLPGTAGETQYF. The CDR3 DNA is TGTGCCAGCAGCTTACCCGGGACGGCGGGCGAGACCCAGTACTTC.

The J gene is TRBJ1-2, the V gene TRBV9; 7 nucleotides agree with TRBD1. Germline CDR1 and CDR2: SGDLS and YYNGEE. V was clipped by 0 bases and J by 5 bases; unmatched bases: 7. The CDR3 loop spans 15 amino acids. The CDR3 nucleotides read TGTGCCAGCAGCGTAGAGGAGGGGGCCTCGTATGGCTACACCTTC. Translation: CASSVEEGASYGYTF. The variable domain in full, completed from reference TRBV9 and TRBJ1-2, reads DSGVTQTPKHLITATGQRVTLRCSPRSGDLSVYWYQQSLDQGLQFLIQYYNGEERAKGNILERFSAQQFPDLHSELNLSSLELGDSALYFCASSVEEGASYGYTFGSGTRLTVV.

The CDR3 DNA follows: TGCGCCAGCAGCTACAACAGGGAATCGCAGTATTTT. It is translated as CASSYNRESQYF. The chain employs TRBV4-3 and TRBJ2-3; D possibly corresponds to TRBD1 (6 bases). This CDR3 contains 12 residues. Trimming took 5 bases from V and 10 from J, leaving 13 bases between them. Germline loops: CDR1 LGHNA, CDR2 YSLEER.

This clone was observed a handful of times. J is TRBJ2-3 and V is TRBV9, with 8 bases fitting TRBD1. Germline-derived CDR1 and CDR2 are SGDLS and YYNGEE. V was clipped by 0 bases and J by 3 bases; unmatched bases: 6. CDR3 length: 16 residues. CDR3: CASSVAPQGATDTQYF. CDR3 in DNA: TGTGCCAGCAGCGTAGCCCCGCAGGGGGCAACAGATACGCAGTATTTT. Full variable domain (outside the CDR3, taken from reference TRBV9 and TRBJ2-3): DSGVTQTPKHLITATGQRVTLRCSPRSGDLSVYWYQQSLDQGLQFLIQYYNGEERAKGNILERFSAQQFPDLHSELNLSSLELGDSALYFCASSVAPQGATDTQYFGPGTRLTVL.

This clone was counted between two and nine times. This chain uses TRBV5-6 with TRBJ2-3, with D tentatively TRBD2 (6 bases). The CDR3 spans 16 residues. V lost 3 bases and J 2 bases, leaving 16 bases between the germline ends. Germline V gene sequence: CDR1 SGHDT, CDR2 YYEEEE. CDR3 sequence: CASSYAGRGFTDTQYF. For the CDR3, the DNA is TGTGCCAGCAGCTACGCCGGGCGGGGTTTCACAGATACGCAGTATTTT.

The V call is TRBV29-1, the J call TRBJ2-7; 9 bases line up with TRBD1. The CDR3 is 13 amino acids. Germline CDR1 and CDR2: SQVTM and ANQGSEA. V lost 3 bases to trimming and J lost 3 bases; unmatched junction nucleotides: 3. The CDR3 loop is CSVEGTGHYEQYF. The CDR3, as DNA: TGCAGCGTTGAGGGGACAGGGCACTACGAGCAGTACTTC.

The J gene is TRBJ1-1, the V gene TRBV20-1; D remains ambiguous. The germline V and J ends were trimmed by 7 bases and 3 bases, with 9 bases remaining between them. Germline CDR1 reads DFQATT; CDR2 reads SNEGSKA (reference sequence). The CDR3 consists of 11 residues. The CDR3 is CSGALHTEAFF. CDR3 bases: TGCAGTGGAGCCCTACACACTGAAGCTTTCTTT.

The chain recombines TRBV27 with TRBJ1-1; D unresolved. Trimming left V 2 bases short and J 1 base short, with 8 bases between. The CDR3 totals 14 residues. Per the germline V gene, CDR1 is MNHEY and CDR2 is SMNVEV (reference sequence). CDR3 DNA sequence: TGTGCCAGCAGTTTAAGACGACAGAACACTGAAGCTTTCTTT. This gives the protein CASSLRRQNTEAFF.

The chain links TRBV29-1 to TRBJ1-1, with 8 bases fitting TRBD1. V gave up 3 bases and J gave up 10 bases; unmatched junction bases: 13. In germline, CDR1 is SQVTM, CDR2 ANQGSEA. The CDR3 runs to 14 residues. CDR3 in amino acids: CSVDRGLSASGAFF. In nucleotides, the CDR3 is TGCAGCGTTGACAGGGGGCTATCGGCCTCTGGAGCTTTCTTT.